Presented here are 23 T cell receptor beta chains from one specimen sequenced in a study of technical replicates of blood from a few donors. Repertoires were generated with immunoSEQ multiplex PCR, while TCRdb's copy carries only in-frame clones and drops some. The sample carries about 66,000 clones, roughly nine tenths recorded once. Sequenced material: T cells isolated from PBMCs. These receptors were obtained from a human donor in good health.

The J gene is TRBJ2-4, the V gene TRBV15; tentative D call: TRBD1 (5 bases). The CDR3 length is 14 residues. V gave up 0 bases and J gave up 12 bases, with 15 bases separating them. Germline V CDR1 and CDR2: LNHNV, YYDKDF (reference sequence). CDR3: CATSRDLLGVPQYF. In nucleotides, the CDR3 is TGTGCCACCAGCAGAGATCTCTTAGGGGTTCCTCAGTACTTC.

V usage is TRBV6-1 and J usage is TRBJ1-1; D gene unclear. CDR1 and CDR2 from the germline V gene are MNHNS and SASEGT. This CDR3 region has 16 residues. With 1 base removed from V and 4 bases from J, the gap between germline ends came to 16 bases. CDR3 sequence: CASSEVQGGSPTEAFF. The CDR3 DNA is TGTGCCAGCAGTGAAGTGCAAGGAGGCAGCCCCACTGAAGCTTTCTTT.

J is TRBJ2-3 and V is TRBV4-2; TRBD1 might be the D (6 bases). The CDR3 extends over 16 amino acids. Between the trimmed V and J ends, which lost 4 bases and 0 bases, there was a span of 14 bases. In germline, CDR1 is LGHNA, CDR2 YNFKEQ. This CDR3 is CASSPNYRASTDTQYF. The CDR3 DNA follows: TGTGCCAGCAGCCCTAACTACAGGGCTAGCACAGATACGCAGTATTTT.

The V and J genes are TRBV6-5 and TRBJ1-4; D may be TRBD1 (6 bases). In germline, CDR1 is MNHEY, CDR2 SVGAGI. V was pared by 0 bases and J by 4 bases, with 9 bases between. CDR3 length: 15 residues. CDR3 amino acids: CASSYSQGHNEKLFF. CDR3 DNA: TGTGCCAGCAGTTACTCCCAGGGACATAATGAAAAACTGTTTTTT.

The genes are TRBV14 and TRBJ1-4, with TRBD1 matching over 7 bases. CDR3 length equals 15 residues. V shed 4 bases and J 3 bases; nucleotides not matched to a gene: 5. Germline CDR1 SGHDN, CDR2 FVKESK. For the CDR3, the DNA is TGTGCCAGCAGCCCTAATCAGGGGGCTAATGAAAAACTGTTTTTT. This encodes CASSPNQGANEKLFF.

CDR3 residues: CASSQGTETYEQYF. DNA of the CDR3: TGTGCCAGCAGCCAAGGGACTGAAACCTACGAGCAGTACTTC. The chain combines TRBV4-2 with TRBJ2-7, with a possible D match to TRBD2 (5 bases). Germline lookup yields CDR1 LGHNA and CDR2 YNFKEQ. Trimming removed 1 base at V and 2 bases at J, with 9 bases between. The CDR3 extends over 14 amino acids.

The CDR3 nucleotides are TGTGCCAGCAGCTTACGGGTGAATCAGGGGGCGCAAGACTACGAGCAGTACTTC. This encodes CASSLRVNQGAQDYEQYF. The chain links TRBV11-2 to TRBJ2-7; 8 nucleotides line up with TRBD1. Per the germline V gene, CDR1 is SGHAT and CDR2 is FQNNGV. Trimming took 2 bases from V and 3 from J; bases not matched to a gene: 15. The CDR3 extends over 18 amino acids. Looking up the rest from reference TRBV11-2 and TRBJ2-7 gives the full variable domain: EAGVAQSPRYKIIEKRQSVAFWCNPISGHATLYWYQQILGQGPKLLIQFQNNGVVDDSQLPKDRFSAERLKGVDSTLKIQPAKLEDSAVYLCASSLRVNQGAQDYEQYFGPGTRLTVT.

This chain joins TRBV6-6 and TRBJ1-1; D unclear. Germline V gene lookup returns CDR1 MNHNY and CDR2 SVGAGI (reference sequence). Trimming pared 6 bases from V and 5 bases from J, leaving 10 bases between. The length of the CDR3 is 12 residues. The CDR3 DNA is TGTGCCAGCAGCTTGGACTCGACTGAAGCTTTCTTT. Translating gives CASSLDSTEAFF.

The chain employs TRBV4-2 and TRBJ2-7; TRBD2 matches 10 bases. The V gene end was trimmed by 1 base and the J gene end by 3 bases; junction bases not matched to a gene: 9. Germline V gives CDR1 LGHNA, CDR2 YNFKEQ. The CDR3 runs to 17 residues. The CDR3 region has the DNA TGTGCCAGCAGCCAAGGAGATAGTCTAGCGGGAGTCTACGAGCAGTACTTC. It is translated as CASSQGDSLAGVYEQYF.

The gene calls are TRBV12-5 and TRBJ1-4; D not resolved. CDR1 and CDR2 from the germline V gene are LGHNT and FRNRAP. The CDR3 extends over 11 amino acids. V was clipped by 7 bases and J by 5 bases, with 5 bases between them. The CDR3: CASAKNEKLFF. The CDR3 DNA is TGTGCTAGTGCCAAAAATGAAAAACTGTTTTTT. Based on the CDR3 plus reference TRBV12-5 and TRBJ1-4, the full variable domain is DARVTQTPRHKVTEMGQEVTMRCQPILGHNTVFWYRQTMMQGLELLAYFRNRAPLDDSGMPKDRFSAEMPDATLATLKIQPSEPRDSAVYFCASAKNEKLFFGSGTQLSVL.

The V call is TRBV19, the J call TRBJ2-1, with 7 bases matching TRBD2. The ends lost 0 bases at V and 5 bases at J; junction bases unmatched: 4. The CDR3 length is 15 residues. The germline CDR1 and CDR2 sequences are LNHDA and SQIVND (reference sequence). Here the CDR3 DNA reads TGTGCCAGTAGTATAGAGCGGGAGCTGGACAATGAGCAGTTCTTC. Amino acids: CASSIERELDNEQFF.

V usage is TRBV10-3 and J usage is TRBJ2-3, with TRBD2 matching over 13 bases. V lost 5 bases, J lost 3 bases, and 5 bases stayed unmatched. CDR1 and CDR2 (germline): ENHRY, SYGVKD. This CDR3 comprises 16 residues. CDR3 nucleotide sequence: TGTGCCATCAGTACTAGCGGGAGGGTGGGGACAGATACGCAGTATTTT. It codes for CAISTSGRVGTDTQYF.

The chain recombines TRBV30 with TRBJ2-5; D gene unclear. Germline values: CDR1 GTSNPN, CDR2 SVGIG (reference sequence). The CDR3 has 11 residues. V lost 3 bases, J lost 3 bases, and 5 bases lay in between. CDR3 loop: CAWSIEETQYF. Here the CDR3 DNA reads TGTGCCTGGAGCATAGAAGAGACCCAGTACTTC.

This clone has a single count. The genes are TRBV5-6 and TRBJ2-7, with 9 bases lining up with TRBD2. This CDR3 comprises 14 residues. From germline, CDR1 is SGHDT and CDR2 YYEEEE. Trimming at V came to 4 bases and at J to 3 bases, leaving 5 bases not matched to a gene. Here the CDR3 reads CASSVGLAYYEQYF. Written as DNA, the CDR3 is TGTGCCAGCAGCGTGGGACTAGCATACTACGAGCAGTACTTC. The full variable domain, rest sourced from reference TRBV5-6 and TRBJ2-7, is DAGVTQSPTHLIKTRGQQVTLRCSPKSGHDTVSWYQQALGQGPQFIFQYYEEEERQRGNFPDRFSGHQFPNYSSELNVNALLLGDSALYLCASSVGLAYYEQYFGPGTRLTVT.

This chain joins TRBV29-1 and TRBJ2-7; TRBD2 aligns across 15 bases. Germline CDR1 SQVTM, CDR2 ANQGSEA. With V trimmed by 6 bases and J by 1 base, 4 bases remained unmatched. CDR3 length: 15 amino acids. The DNA for the CDR3 is TGCAGCGTACCGGGACTAGCGGGAGGTTCCTACGAGCAGTACTTC. Translating gives CSVPGLAGGSYEQYF.

The gene calls are TRBV5-1 and TRBJ1-1; a weak D match, TRBD1 (6 bases). The CDR3 is 13 residues long. Germline V gene sequence: CDR1 SGHRS, CDR2 YFSETQ. V was cut by 0 bases and J by 11 bases, with 14 bases left in between. CDR3 protein: CASSLGDTLSAFF. In DNA, the CDR3 is TGCGCCAGCAGCTTGGGGGACACCTTATCCGCTTTCTTT.

This clone was observed once. The genes are TRBV15 and TRBJ2-2; a possible D gene is TRBD2 (6 bases). CDR1 is LNHNV and CDR2 is YYDKDF in the germline V gene (reference sequence). There are 15 residues in the CDR3. V lost 0 bases and J 5 bases, leaving 10 bases between the germline ends. CDR3 sequence reads: CATSRDSGSTGELFF. For the CDR3, the DNA is TGTGCCACCAGCAGAGATTCCGGGAGTACCGGGGAGCTGTTTTTT. The full variable domain, with the rest looked up from reference TRBV15 and TRBJ2-2, is DAMVIQNPRYQVTQFGKPVTLSCSQTLNHNVMYWYQQKSSQAPKLLFHYYDKDFNNEADTPDNFQSRRPNTSFCFLDIRSPGLGDTAMYLCATSRDSGSTGELFFGEGSRLTVL.

V and J are TRBV27 and TRBJ1-1; maybe TRBD1 (5 bases). There are 14 residues in the CDR3. Germline assignment: CDR1 MNHEY and CDR2 SMNVEV (reference sequence). V was cut by 3 bases and J by 4 bases, with 12 bases left in between. For the CDR3, the DNA is TGTGCCAGCAGTTTTAGGACACCGACCACTGAAGCTTTCTTT. Translation gives CASSFRTPTTEAFF.

This clone was detected only once. This sequence joins TRBV19 and TRBJ2-3, with TRBD2 identical over 11 bases. The J segment lost 0 bases and the V segment lost 1 base, leaving 3 bases of the junction unmatched. Germline CDR1 LNHDA, CDR2 SQIVND (reference sequence). The CDR3 has 17 residues. DNA of the CDR3: TGTGCCAGTAGTATAGGACTAGCGGGAACTAGCACAGATACGCAGTATTTT. Translation: CASSIGLAGTSTDTQYF.

This sequence joins TRBV19 and TRBJ2-5; D might be TRBD2 (5 bases). Germline values: CDR1 LNHDA, CDR2 SQIVND (reference sequence). The CDR3 has 18 amino acids. V shed 3 bases and J shed 1 base, with 21 bases lying between them. The CDR3 nucleotides read TGTGCCAGTAGTATTACCTTCCTATCGAAAGGAGGCCAAGAGACCCAGTACTTC. This codes for CASSITFLSKGGQETQYF.

The chain couples TRBV11-2 to TRBJ2-5, with TRBD1 as a possible D gene (6 bases). Trimming left V 5 bases short and J 5 bases short, with 15 bases between. Germline lookup yields CDR1 SGHAT and CDR2 FQNNGV. This CDR3 spans 14 amino acids. The DNA for the CDR3 is TGTGCCAGCAGCCCTACAGGGAATGTGGAGACCCAGTACTTC. It yields the protein CASSPTGNVETQYF.

The chain links TRBV18 to TRBJ2-1, with 9 bases fitting TRBD2. Unmatched junction bases numbered 10, after V lost 6 bases and J lost 4 bases. The germline V gene has CDR1 KGHSH and CDR2 LQKENI. This CDR3 has 16 amino acids. CDR3 residues: CASSPISSGSYNEQFF. The DNA of the CDR3 is TGTGCCAGCTCCCCAATCAGTAGCGGGAGTTACAATGAGCAGTTCTTC.

This chain joins TRBV6-4 and TRBJ1-2, with 10 bases fitting TRBD1. Trimming took 4 bases from V and 7 from J; bases not matched to a gene: 0. The CDR3 covers 12 residues. Germline V CDR1 and CDR2: MRHNA, SNTAGT. CDR3 DNA sequence: TGTGCCAGCAGTGGGGACAGGGGTGGCTACACCTTC. Translated: CASSGDRGGYTF.